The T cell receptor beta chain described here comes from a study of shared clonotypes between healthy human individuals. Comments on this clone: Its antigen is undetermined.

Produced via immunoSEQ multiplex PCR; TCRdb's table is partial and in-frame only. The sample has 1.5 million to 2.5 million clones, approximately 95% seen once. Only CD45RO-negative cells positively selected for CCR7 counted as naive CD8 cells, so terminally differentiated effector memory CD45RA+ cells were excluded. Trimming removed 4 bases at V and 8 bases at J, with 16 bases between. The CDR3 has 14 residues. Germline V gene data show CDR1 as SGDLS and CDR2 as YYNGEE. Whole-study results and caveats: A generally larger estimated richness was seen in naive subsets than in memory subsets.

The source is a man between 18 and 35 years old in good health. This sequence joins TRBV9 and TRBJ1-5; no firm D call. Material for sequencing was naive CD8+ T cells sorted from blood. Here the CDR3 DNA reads TGTGCCAGCAGCTCAGAGTCGTTGGGAGAGCCCCAGCATTTT. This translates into CASSSESLGEPQHF.